The clone carrying this T cell receptor beta chain was recorded once. The sample belongs to a study of blood T cell repertoires in COVID-19. Study background: T cells, B-cell-depleted T cells, or PBMCs supplied cDNA or gDNA.

V was shortened by 2 bases and J by 7 bases, with 14 bases between the two germline ends. Germline loops: CDR1 SQVTM, CDR2 ANQGSEA. The CDR3 covers 13 residues. Study processing details: Estimation of nucleated cell counts relied on the amplification of reference gene primers. Here immunoSEQ multiplex PCR was the method, and the copy in TCRdb shows in-frame clones only, minus some. That table furnishes V, J and clone size, whereas the DNA furnished D and trimming. The repertoire holds approximately 270,000 clones, with approximately 80% as singletons. The sequencing input was peripheral blood. The clonotype originates from a man aged 80 or over with acute or convalescent COVID-19. The V call is TRBV29-1, the J call TRBJ2-5, with D possibly TRBD1 on 6 matching bases. The CDR3 here is CSVETGQGLTQYF. In DNA form, the CDR3 reads TGCAGCGTTGAAACTGGGCAGGGGTTGACCCAGTACTTC. The whole variable domain, remainder taken from reference TRBV29-1 and TRBJ2-5, is SAVISQKPSRDICQRGTSLTIQCQVDSQVTMMFWYRQQPGQSLTLIATANQGSEATYESGFVIDKFPISRPNLTFSTLTVSNMSPEDSSIYLCSVETGQGLTQYFGPGTRLLVL.